This TCR beta chain originates from a study of radiation and T cells in renal cell carcinoma. The time point was: blood 4 weeks post-SBRT, at nephrectomy. The treatment is: 15 Gy SBRT to primary tumor, nephrectomy 4 weeks later. Nephrectomy followed 15 Gy stereotactic body radiation by 4 weeks. The germline gives CDR1 SGHRS, CDR2 YFSETQ. The CDR3 covers 16 residues. With 0 bases removed from V and 0 bases from J, the gap between germline ends came to 11 bases. This clone was detected only a few times. Sequenced by immunoSEQ multiplex PCR; TCRdb stores in-frame clones only, minus some. The data hold fewer than 200,000 clones, with less than 90% observed a single time.

The gene calls are TRBV5-1 and TRBJ2-3, with D possibly being TRBD1 (6 bases). The material sequenced was blood, taken from a patient whose treatment included radiotherapy and nephrectomy. This receptor was obtained from a woman aged 50 to 60 with renal cell carcinoma. The CDR3 nucleotides are TGCGCCAGCAGCTTGGAGTGGGACACCAGCACAGATACGCAGTATTTT. The encoded protein is CASSLEWDTSTDTQYF.